The 27 T cell receptor beta chains listed next were all sequenced from one sample in a study of T cell responses to AZD1222 COVID-19 vaccine. Assay used: immunoSEQ multiplex PCR; TCRdb lists only in-frame clones, some missing. The table lists approximately 100,000 clones, about 86% of them singletons. The sequences come from peripheral blood, collected on day 0 of AZD1222 vaccination. These receptors came from an adult in good health.

This clone has only one observation. This chain uses TRBV11-2 with TRBJ2-6; a weak D match, TRBD2 (6 bases). The length of the CDR3 is 16 residues. Germline loops: CDR1 SGHAT, CDR2 FQNNGV. V lost 0 bases and J 3 bases, leaving 9 bases between the germline ends. CDR3 sequence reads: CASSLDAGNGANVLTF. In DNA, the CDR3 is TGTGCCAGCAGCTTAGATGCGGGAAATGGGGCCAACGTCCTGACTTTC.

The rearrangement links TRBV2 to TRBJ1-1; possible D gene TRBD1, 5 bases. V was clipped by 10 bases and J by 1 base, with 28 bases between them. CDR3 length: 18 residues. Germline CDR1 and CDR2: SNHLY and FYNNEI. CDR3 protein: CATLPVTQGADKNTEAFF. CDR3 coding DNA: TGTGCCACTCTCCCAGTTACTCAAGGCGCGGACAAGAACACTGAAGCTTTCTTT.

This chain connects TRBV30 to TRBJ1-6, with D perhaps TRBD1 (6 bases). Trimming left V 4 bases short and J 7 bases short, with 14 bases between. The CDR3 covers 14 residues. Germline V gene sequence: CDR1 GTSNPN, CDR2 SVGIG (reference sequence). The CDR3 region is CAWTQGRGNSPLHF. The CDR3 coding sequence is TGTGCCTGGACCCAGGGGAGGGGGAATTCACCCCTCCACTTT.

The chain links TRBV7-2 to TRBJ1-2; D not resolved. Trimming removed 6 bases from V and 4 bases from J, with 12 bases in between. Germline V gene sequence: CDR1 SGHTA, CDR2 FQGNSA. The CDR3 has 13 amino acids. CDR3 residues: CASRSGAGYGYTF. The CDR3 DNA follows: TGTGCCAGCAGAAGTGGTGCGGGCTATGGCTACACCTTC.

This sequence joins TRBV19 and TRBJ2-1; D not certain. CDR3 length: 16 residues. Deletions cut 3 bases from V and 7 bases from J, with 19 bases between. Germline V gene lookup returns CDR1 LNHDA and CDR2 SQIVND (reference sequence). CDR3 nucleotide sequence: TGTGCCAGTAGTATCTTTACGGGCCAGGTCTTTAATGAGCAGTTCTTC. The encoded protein is CASSIFTGQVFNEQFF.

The genes are TRBV30 and TRBJ1-1, with D unclear. The V end lost 0 bases, the J end lost 4 bases, and 9 bases lay between the germline ends. The CDR3 has 13 amino acids. The germline CDR1 and CDR2 sequences are GTSNPN and SVGIG (reference sequence). CDR3 DNA: TGTGCCTGGAGTGTATGGCTGGGCACTGAAGCTTTCTTT. It is translated as CAWSVWLGTEAFF.

The rearrangement joins TRBV6-6 to TRBJ2-7, with D unresolved. CDR1 and CDR2 (germline): MNHNY, SVGAGI (reference sequence). The CDR3 has 15 amino acids. V was trimmed by 2 bases and J by 0 bases, leaving 11 bases between them. The CDR3 nucleotides are TGTGCCAGCAGTTACGCGCTACAAAGCTCCTACGAGCAGTACTTC. It codes for CASSYALQSSYEQYF.

The V call is TRBV5-6, the J call TRBJ2-7; no definite D call. The CDR3 runs 14 residues. CDR1 and CDR2 from the germline V gene are SGHDT and YYEEEE. The V and J ends lost 5 bases and 2 bases respectively, with 14 bases between them. The CDR3 DNA sequence: TGTGCCAGCAGAGCGTGGCGGACCACCTACGAGCAGTACTTC. It is translated as CASRAWRTTYEQYF. The variable domain in full, with the rest retrieved from reference TRBV5-6 and TRBJ2-7, is DAGVTQSPTHLIKTRGQQVTLRCSPKSGHDTVSWYQQALGQGPQFIFQYYEEEERQRGNFPDRFSGHQFPNYSSELNVNALLLGDSALYLCASRAWRTTYEQYFGPGTRLTVT.

V gene TRBV6-6 combines with J gene TRBJ2-7; D is uncertain. V was trimmed by 2 bases and J by 6 bases, leaving 11 bases between them. The CDR3 has 13 residues. Germline loops: CDR1 MNHNY, CDR2 SVGAGI (reference sequence). This CDR3 is CASSYVTSGEQYF. The CDR3 DNA follows: TGTGCCAGCAGTTACGTTACGTCGGGCGAGCAGTACTTC.

The chain uses TRBV4-2 and TRBJ2-1; 11 bases are a match to TRBD1. The J segment lost 0 bases and the V segment lost 2 bases, leaving 3 bases of the junction unmatched. CDR1 and CDR2 from the germline V gene are LGHNA and YNFKEQ. The CDR3 length is 17 residues. CDR3 coding DNA: TGTGCCAGCAGCCAAAGGGACAGGGGGGCCTCCTACAATGAGCAGTTCTTC. Its translation: CASSQRDRGASYNEQFF.

The CDR3 spells CASSLDYSSGNTIYF. Written as DNA, the CDR3 is TGTGCCAGCAGTTTAGACTACAGCTCTGGAAACACCATATATTTT. This chain joins TRBV6-5 and TRBJ1-3; D unresolved. Trimming removed 4 bases at V and 0 bases at J, with 10 bases between. Per germline, CDR1 MNHEY and CDR2 SVGAGI. CDR3 length equals 15 residues.

A few counts support this clone. The CDR3 nucleotides are TGTGCCAGCAGTCGACCGACAGGGGGACTCTCCTACGAGCAGTACTTC. Amino acids: CASSRPTGGLSYEQYF. The chain has TRBV28 and TRBJ2-7; 9 nucleotides align to TRBD1. CDR3 length: 16 amino acids. V shed 5 bases, J shed 0 bases, and the junction held 8 bases outside the gene matches. Per germline, CDR1 MDHEN and CDR2 SYDVKM.

The genes are TRBV7-6 and TRBJ2-3; TRBD2 agrees at 13 bases. The length of the CDR3 is 17 residues. Germline V gives CDR1 SGHVS, CDR2 FNYEAQ. Trimming cost V 7 bases and J 1 base; bases outside gene matches: 8. The CDR3 reads CASTSGTSGEGTDTQYF. The CDR3 nucleotides are TGTGCCAGCACCTCCGGGACTAGCGGGGAGGGCACAGATACGCAGTATTTT.

V usage is TRBV5-5 and J usage is TRBJ1-2; D uncertain. The CDR3 is 14 residues long. Deletions cut 0 bases from V and 3 bases from J, with 9 bases between. Germline V lookup: CDR1 SGHKS, CDR2 YYEKEE (reference sequence). The CDR3 spells CASSLANADYGYTF. CDR3 DNA: TGTGCCAGCAGCTTGGCGAACGCCGACTATGGCTACACCTTC.

The rearrangement links TRBV19 to TRBJ1-2; TRBD1 matches at 7 bases. Looked up from germline, CDR1 is LNHDA and CDR2 is SQIVND (reference sequence). This CDR3 is built from 15 residues. Losses at the gene ends were 7 bases for V and 4 bases for J; bases not matched to a gene: 12. CDR3: CASIPQGSRSYGYTF. CDR3 nucleotide sequence: TGTGCCAGTATCCCACAGGGGTCTCGGAGCTATGGCTACACCTTC.

Only one count was recorded for this clone. This chain links TRBV7-2 with TRBJ2-7; D not certain. Germline-derived CDR1 and CDR2 are SGHTA and FQGNSA. The CDR3 runs to 12 residues. V shed 4 bases and J shed 2 bases, with 6 bases lying between them. The CDR3 region is CASSSLPYEQYF. The CDR3 DNA reads as TGTGCCAGCAGCTCCCTTCCCTACGAGCAGTACTTC.

The V and J genes are TRBV3-1 (or the pseudogene TRBV3-2) and TRBJ1-6; D is possibly TRBD1 (5 bases). CDR3 length equals 15 residues. Trimming took off 2 bases at V and 8 bases at J, with 13 bases between the two ends. The germline V gene has CDR1 LGHDT and CDR2 YNNKEL (reference sequence). CDR3 sequence (DNA): TGTGCCAGCAGCCAACCGACAGCATCCGATTCACCCCTCCACTTT. Translating gives CASSQPTASDSPLHF.

This sequence joins TRBV6-2 or TRBV6-3 and TRBJ2-7; unclear D gene. The ends were cut back, 5 bases at V and 2 bases at J, with 10 bases in the middle. This CDR3 has 13 amino acids. CDR1 is MNHEY, CDR2 SVGEGT, per germline. The CDR3 DNA is TGTGCCAGCAGTCCGGTGCGGACCTACGAGCAGTACTTC. Translating gives CASSPVRTYEQYF.

The chain joins TRBV7-9 to TRBJ1-6; a possible D gene is TRBD1 (6 bases). V was pared by 5 bases and J by 5 bases, with 13 bases between. The germline V gene encodes CDR1 SEHNR and CDR2 FQNEAQ (reference sequence). This CDR3 region has 15 residues. CDR3 amino acids: CASSIGDNHNSPLHF. In DNA form, the CDR3 reads TGTGCCAGCAGCATAGGGGACAACCATAATTCACCCCTCCACTTT.

The chain has TRBV6-4 and TRBJ2-7; D is possibly TRBD2 (5 bases). Per germline, CDR1 MRHNA and CDR2 SNTAGT. Trimming left V 3 bases short and J 0 bases short, with 12 bases between. This CDR3 has 15 residues. The CDR3 here is CASSDFAGDSYEQYF. CDR3 sequence (DNA): TGTGCCAGCAGTGATTTTGCGGGTGACTCCTACGAGCAGTACTTC.

The J gene is TRBJ1-5, the V gene TRBV7-9; no definite D call. Germline loops: CDR1 SEHNR, CDR2 FQNEAQ (reference sequence). Trimming removed 1 base from V and 7 bases from J, with 11 bases in between. This CDR3 contains 14 residues. CDR3 amino acids: CASSLEGGSQPQHF. The CDR3 DNA follows: TGTGCCAGCAGCTTAGAAGGAGGTTCCCAGCCCCAGCATTTT.

This clone has just a few counts. The chain employs TRBV7-6 and TRBJ2-5; 8 nucleotides align to TRBD1. Germline V gene sequence: CDR1 SGHVS, CDR2 FNYEAQ. The V gene end was trimmed by 1 base and the J gene end by 4 bases; junction bases not matched to a gene: 11. This CDR3 is 17 amino acids long. The CDR3 protein is CASSLGRGQGVGETQYF. The CDR3 coding sequence is TGTGCCAGCAGCTTAGGCAGGGGGCAAGGGGTTGGAGAGACCCAGTACTTC.

This chain uses TRBV6-1 with TRBJ1-6; D might be TRBD1 (5 bases). The CDR3 is 13 amino acids. Germline loops: CDR1 MNHNS, CDR2 SASEGT. The ends were cut back, 3 bases at V and 7 bases at J, with 7 bases in the middle. CDR3 region: CASSEWGNSPLHF. The CDR3 DNA follows: TGTGCCAGCAGTGAGTGGGGGAATTCACCCCTCCACTTT.

This chain links TRBV4-2 with TRBJ2-1; the match to TRBD2 covers 11 bases. After removal of 4 bases from V and 2 bases from J, the junction contained 7 bases not matched to a gene. CDR1 is LGHNA, CDR2 YNFKEQ, per germline. This CDR3 is built from 17 residues. The CDR3 bases are TGTGCCAGCAGCCCGGGACTAGCGGCGCTTGCCTACAATGAGCAGTTCTTC. The encoded protein is CASSPGLAALAYNEQFF.

The chain has TRBV19 and TRBJ1-2, with TRBD1 as a possible D gene (5 bases). The V end was cut by 4 bases, the J end by 11 bases, with 20 bases between. In germline, CDR1 is LNHDA, CDR2 SQIVND (reference sequence). The CDR3 is 14 residues long. CDR3 in DNA: TGTGCCAGTAGTAGACCCGGGACCTCTATTGGTTACACCTTC. It encodes CASSRPGTSIGYTF.

The chain is built from TRBV30 and TRBJ2-2; D is undetermined. Trimming shortened V by 6 bases and J by 7 bases, and 15 bases separated the two germline ends. This CDR3 is 13 amino acids long. Germline lookup yields CDR1 GTSNPN and CDR2 SVGIG (reference sequence). The DNA of the CDR3 is TGTGCCTGTTCCTGGGTCGGGTTCGGGGAGCTGTTTTTT. It specifies CACSWVGFGELFF.

The chain couples TRBV29-1 to TRBJ2-1; TRBD1 matches at 9 bases. The V segment lost 6 bases and the J segment 3 bases; nucleotides outside the gene matches: 6. The germline V gene has CDR1 SQVTM and CDR2 ANQGSEA. The CDR3 is 14 residues long. The CDR3 spells CSVRWTGVYNEQFF. DNA of the CDR3: TGCAGCGTCAGATGGACAGGGGTCTACAATGAGCAGTTCTTC.